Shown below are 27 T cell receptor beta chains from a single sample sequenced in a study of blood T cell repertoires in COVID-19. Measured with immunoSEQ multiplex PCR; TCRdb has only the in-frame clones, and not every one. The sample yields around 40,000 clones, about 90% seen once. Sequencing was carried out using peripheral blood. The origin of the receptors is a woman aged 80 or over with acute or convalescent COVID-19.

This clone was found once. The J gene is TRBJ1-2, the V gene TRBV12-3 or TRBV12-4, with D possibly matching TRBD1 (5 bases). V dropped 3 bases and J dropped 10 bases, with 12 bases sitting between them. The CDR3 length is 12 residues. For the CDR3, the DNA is TGTGCCAGCAGTTTGGGGCAGGGTTCCTACACCTTC. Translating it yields CASSLGQGSYTF.

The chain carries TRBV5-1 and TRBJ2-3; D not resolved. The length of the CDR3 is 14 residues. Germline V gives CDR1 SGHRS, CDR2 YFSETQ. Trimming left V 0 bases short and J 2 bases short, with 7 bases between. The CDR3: CASSLGQYTDTQYF. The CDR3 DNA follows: TGCGCCAGCAGCTTGGGCCAGTACACAGATACGCAGTATTTT.

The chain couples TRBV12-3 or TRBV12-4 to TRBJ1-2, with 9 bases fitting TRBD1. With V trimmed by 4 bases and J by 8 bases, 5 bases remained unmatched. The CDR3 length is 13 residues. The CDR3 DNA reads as TGTGCCAGCAGTTCCTACAGGGGGCGCGGCTACACCTTC. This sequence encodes CASSSYRGRGYTF.

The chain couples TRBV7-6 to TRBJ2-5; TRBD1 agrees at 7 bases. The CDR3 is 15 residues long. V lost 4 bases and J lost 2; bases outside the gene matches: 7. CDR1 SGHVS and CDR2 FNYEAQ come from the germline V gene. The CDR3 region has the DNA TGTGCCAGCAGCTCCGACAGGGTTTGGCAAGAGACCCAGTACTTC. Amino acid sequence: CASSSDRVWQETQYF.

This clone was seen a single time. CDR3 protein: CASSLGGTGQPQHF. The CDR3 DNA is TGTGCCAGCAGCTTGGGAGGAACGGGCCAGCCCCAGCATTTT. This chain joins TRBV7-2 and TRBJ1-5; D gene ambiguous. The CDR3 has 14 residues. Germline V gene data show CDR1 as SGHTA and CDR2 as FQGNSA. V lost 3 bases, J lost 7 bases, and 13 bases lay in between.

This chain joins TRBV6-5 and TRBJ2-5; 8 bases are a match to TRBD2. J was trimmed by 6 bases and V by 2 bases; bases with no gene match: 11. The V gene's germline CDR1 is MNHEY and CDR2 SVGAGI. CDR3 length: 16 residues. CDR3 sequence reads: CASSYISGGGRKTQYF. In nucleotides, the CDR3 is TGTGCCAGCAGTTACATAAGCGGGGGAGGAAGAAAGACCCAGTACTTC.

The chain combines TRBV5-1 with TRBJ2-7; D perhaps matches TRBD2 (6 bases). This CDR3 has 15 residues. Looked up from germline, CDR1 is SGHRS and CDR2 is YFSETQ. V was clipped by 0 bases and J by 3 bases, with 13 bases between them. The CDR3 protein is CASSLAGGENYEQYF. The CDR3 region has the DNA TGCGCCAGCAGCTTGGCTGGCGGGGAGAACTACGAGCAGTACTTC.

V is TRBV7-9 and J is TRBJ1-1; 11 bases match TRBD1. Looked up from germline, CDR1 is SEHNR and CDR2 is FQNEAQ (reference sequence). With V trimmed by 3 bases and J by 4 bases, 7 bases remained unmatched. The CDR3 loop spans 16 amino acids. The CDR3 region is CASSFHGQGAGTEAFF. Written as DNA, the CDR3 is TGTGCCAGCAGCTTCCACGGACAGGGGGCCGGCACTGAAGCTTTCTTT.

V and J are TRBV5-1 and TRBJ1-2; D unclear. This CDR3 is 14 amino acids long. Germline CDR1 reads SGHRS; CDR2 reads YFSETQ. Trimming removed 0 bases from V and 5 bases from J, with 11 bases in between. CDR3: CASSLEGREYGYTF. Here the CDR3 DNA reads TGCGCCAGCAGCTTGGAGGGAAGGGAGTATGGCTACACCTTC.

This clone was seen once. CDR3 loop: CASSQVLFVTEAFF. The CDR3 DNA sequence: TGTGCCAGCAGCCAAGTCTTATTCGTCACTGAAGCTTTCTTT. The rearrangement uses TRBV4-2 and TRBJ1-1, with D unresolved. The length of the CDR3 is 14 residues. V was trimmed by 1 base and J by 4 bases, leaving 10 bases between them. Looked up from germline, CDR1 is LGHNA and CDR2 is YNFKEQ.

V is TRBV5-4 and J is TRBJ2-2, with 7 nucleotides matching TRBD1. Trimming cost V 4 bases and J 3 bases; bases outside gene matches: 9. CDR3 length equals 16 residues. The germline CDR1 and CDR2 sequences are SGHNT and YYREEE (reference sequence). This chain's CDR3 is CASSRDSFLDTGELFF. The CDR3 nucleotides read TGTGCCAGCAGCCGGGACAGTTTTTTGGACACCGGGGAGCTGTTTTTT.

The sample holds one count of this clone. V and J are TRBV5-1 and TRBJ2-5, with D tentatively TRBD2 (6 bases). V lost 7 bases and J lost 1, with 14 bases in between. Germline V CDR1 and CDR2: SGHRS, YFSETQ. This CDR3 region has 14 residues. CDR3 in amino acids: CASSGGGSQETQYF. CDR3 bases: TGCGCCAGCTCCGGTGGAGGGAGCCAAGAGACCCAGTACTTC.

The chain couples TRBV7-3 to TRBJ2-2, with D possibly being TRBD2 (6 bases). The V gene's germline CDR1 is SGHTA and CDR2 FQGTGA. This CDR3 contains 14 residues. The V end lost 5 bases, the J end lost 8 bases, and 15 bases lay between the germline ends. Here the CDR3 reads CASSLGGELGELFF. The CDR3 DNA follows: TGTGCCAGCAGCCTAGGAGGGGAACTGGGGGAGCTGTTTTTT. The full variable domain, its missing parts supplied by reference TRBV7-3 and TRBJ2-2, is GAGVSQTPSNKVTEKGKYVELRCDPISGHTALYWYRQSLGQGPEFLIYFQGTGAADDSGLPNDRFFAVRPEGSVSTLKIQRTERGDSAVYLCASSLGGELGELFFGEGSRLTVL.

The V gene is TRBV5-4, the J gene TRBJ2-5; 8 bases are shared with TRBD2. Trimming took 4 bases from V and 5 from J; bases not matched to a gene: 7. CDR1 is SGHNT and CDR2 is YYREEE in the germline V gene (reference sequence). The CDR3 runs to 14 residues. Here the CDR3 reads CASSGRLARETQYF. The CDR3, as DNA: TGTGCCAGCAGCGGTAGACTAGCGAGGGAGACCCAGTACTTC.

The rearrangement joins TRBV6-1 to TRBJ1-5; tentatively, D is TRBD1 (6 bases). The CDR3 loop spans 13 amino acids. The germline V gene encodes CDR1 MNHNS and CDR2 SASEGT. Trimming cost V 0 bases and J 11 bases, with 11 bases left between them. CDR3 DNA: TGTGCCAGCAGTGAAGCGGGGGCGTCAGCCCAGCATTTT. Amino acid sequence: CASSEAGASAQHF.

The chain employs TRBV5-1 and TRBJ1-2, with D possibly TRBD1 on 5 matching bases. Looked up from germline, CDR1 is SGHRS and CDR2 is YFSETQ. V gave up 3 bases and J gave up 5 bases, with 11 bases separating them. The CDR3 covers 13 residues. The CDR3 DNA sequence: TGCGCCAGCAGCTCGGGGGGAAGTTATGGCTACACCTTC. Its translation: CASSSGGSYGYTF.

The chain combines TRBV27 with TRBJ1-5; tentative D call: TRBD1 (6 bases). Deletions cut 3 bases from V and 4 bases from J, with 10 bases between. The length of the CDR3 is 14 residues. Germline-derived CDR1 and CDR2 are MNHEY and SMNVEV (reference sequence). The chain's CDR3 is CASSFQGTNQPQHF. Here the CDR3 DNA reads TGTGCCAGCAGTTTTCAGGGGACGAATCAGCCCCAGCATTTT.

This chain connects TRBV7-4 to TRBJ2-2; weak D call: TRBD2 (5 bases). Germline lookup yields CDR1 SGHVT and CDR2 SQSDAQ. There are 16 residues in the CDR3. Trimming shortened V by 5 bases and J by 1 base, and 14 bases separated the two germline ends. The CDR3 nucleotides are TGTGCCAGCAGCCCCCCGAGGGTACTGAACACCGGGGAGCTGTTTTTT. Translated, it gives CASSPPRVLNTGELFF.

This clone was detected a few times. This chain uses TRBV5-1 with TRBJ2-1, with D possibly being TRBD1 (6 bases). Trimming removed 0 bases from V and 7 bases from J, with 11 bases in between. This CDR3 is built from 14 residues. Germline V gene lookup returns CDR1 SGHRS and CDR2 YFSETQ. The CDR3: CASSLGGGENEQFF. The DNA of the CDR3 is TGCGCCAGCAGCTTGGGAGGGGGTGAAAATGAGCAGTTCTTC.

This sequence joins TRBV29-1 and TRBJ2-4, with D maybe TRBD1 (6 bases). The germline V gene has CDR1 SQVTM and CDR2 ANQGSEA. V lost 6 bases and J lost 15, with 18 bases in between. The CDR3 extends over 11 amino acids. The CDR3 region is CSVDEQGQWYF. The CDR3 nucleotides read TGCAGCGTGGATGAACAGGGCCAGTGGTACTTC.

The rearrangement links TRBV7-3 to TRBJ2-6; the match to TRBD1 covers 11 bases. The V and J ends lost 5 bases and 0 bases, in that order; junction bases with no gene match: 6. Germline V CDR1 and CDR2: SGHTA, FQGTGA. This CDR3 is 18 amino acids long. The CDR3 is CASSSWTGGVSGANVLTF. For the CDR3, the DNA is TGTGCCAGCAGCAGTTGGACAGGGGGCGTCTCTGGGGCCAACGTCCTGACTTTC.

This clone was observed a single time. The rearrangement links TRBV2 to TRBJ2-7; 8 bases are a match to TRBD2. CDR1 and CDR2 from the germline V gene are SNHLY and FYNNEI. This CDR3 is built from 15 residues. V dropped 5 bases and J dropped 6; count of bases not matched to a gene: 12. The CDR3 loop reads CASSSRLAIFAEQYF. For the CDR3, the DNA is TGTGCCAGCAGTAGCCGACTAGCGATCTTTGCCGAGCAGTACTTC.

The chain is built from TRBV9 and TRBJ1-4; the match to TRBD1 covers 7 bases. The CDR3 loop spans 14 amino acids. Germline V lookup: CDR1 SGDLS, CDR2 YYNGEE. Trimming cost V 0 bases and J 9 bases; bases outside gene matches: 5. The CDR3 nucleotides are TGTGCCAGCAGCGTAGGGCAGACAGGGCAAAAACTGTTTTTT. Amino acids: CASSVGQTGQKLFF.

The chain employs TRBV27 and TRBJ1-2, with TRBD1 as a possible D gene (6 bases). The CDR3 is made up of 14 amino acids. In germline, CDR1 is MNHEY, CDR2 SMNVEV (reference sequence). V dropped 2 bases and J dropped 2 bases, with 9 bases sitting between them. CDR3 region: CASSLGTGNYGYTF. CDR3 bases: TGTGCCAGCAGTTTAGGTACAGGGAACTATGGCTACACCTTC.

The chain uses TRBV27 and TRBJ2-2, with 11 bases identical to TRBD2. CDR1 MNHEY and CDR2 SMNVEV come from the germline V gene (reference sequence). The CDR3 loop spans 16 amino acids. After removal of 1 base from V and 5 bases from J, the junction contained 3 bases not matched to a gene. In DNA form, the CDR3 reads TGTGCCAGCAGTTTATGGCTAGCGGGGGGAACCGGGGAGCTGTTTTTT. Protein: CASSLWLAGGTGELFF.

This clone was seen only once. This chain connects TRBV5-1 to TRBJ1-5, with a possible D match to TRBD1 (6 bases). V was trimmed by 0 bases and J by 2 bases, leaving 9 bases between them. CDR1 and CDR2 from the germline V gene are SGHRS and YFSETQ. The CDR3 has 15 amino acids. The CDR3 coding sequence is TGCGCCAGCAGCTTGGACAGGGCTGGCAATCAGCCCCAGCATTTT. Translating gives CASSLDRAGNQPQHF.

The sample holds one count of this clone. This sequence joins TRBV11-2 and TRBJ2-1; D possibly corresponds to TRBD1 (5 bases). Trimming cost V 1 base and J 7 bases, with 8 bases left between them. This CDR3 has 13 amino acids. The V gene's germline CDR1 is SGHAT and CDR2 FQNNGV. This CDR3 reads CASSLGRQNEQFF. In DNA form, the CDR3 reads TGTGCCAGCAGCTTAGGACGACAGAATGAGCAGTTCTTC.